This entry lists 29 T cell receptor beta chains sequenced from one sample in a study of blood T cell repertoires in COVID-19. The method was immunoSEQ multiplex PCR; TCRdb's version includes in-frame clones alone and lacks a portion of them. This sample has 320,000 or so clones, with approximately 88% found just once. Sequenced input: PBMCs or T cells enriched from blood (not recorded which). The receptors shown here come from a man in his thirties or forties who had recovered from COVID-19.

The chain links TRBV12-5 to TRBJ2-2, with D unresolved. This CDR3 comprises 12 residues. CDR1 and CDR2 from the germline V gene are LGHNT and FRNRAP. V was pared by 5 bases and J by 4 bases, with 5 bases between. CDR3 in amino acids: CASGHSTGELFF. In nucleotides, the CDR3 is TGTGCTAGTGGTCACAGCACCGGGGAGCTGTTTTTT.

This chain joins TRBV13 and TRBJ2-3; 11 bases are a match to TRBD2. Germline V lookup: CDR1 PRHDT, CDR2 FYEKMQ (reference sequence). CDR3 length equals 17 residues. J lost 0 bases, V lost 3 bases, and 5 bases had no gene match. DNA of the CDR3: TGTGCCAGCAGCTTTACGTTAGCGGGGGGGAGCACAGATACGCAGTATTTT. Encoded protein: CASSFTLAGGSTDTQYF.

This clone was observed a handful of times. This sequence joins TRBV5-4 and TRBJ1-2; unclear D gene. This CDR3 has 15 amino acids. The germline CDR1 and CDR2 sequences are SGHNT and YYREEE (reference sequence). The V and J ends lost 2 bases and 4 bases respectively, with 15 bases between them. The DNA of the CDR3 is TGTGCCAGCAGCTTTACGGCGGGTTCGGTCTATGGCTACACCTTC. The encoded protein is CASSFTAGSVYGYTF.

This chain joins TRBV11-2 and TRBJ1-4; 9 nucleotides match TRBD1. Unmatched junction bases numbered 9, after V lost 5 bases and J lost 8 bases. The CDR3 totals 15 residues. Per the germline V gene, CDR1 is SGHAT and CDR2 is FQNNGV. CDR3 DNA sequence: TGTGCCAGCAGCGCCGGGACAGGGCGGTACGAAAAACTGTTTTTT. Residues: CASSAGTGRYEKLFF.

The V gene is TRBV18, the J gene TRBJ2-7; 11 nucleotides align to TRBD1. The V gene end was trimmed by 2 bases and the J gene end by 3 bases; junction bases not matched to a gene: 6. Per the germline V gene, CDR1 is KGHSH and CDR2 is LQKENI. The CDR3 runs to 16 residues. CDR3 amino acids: CASSPTGTGGIYEQYF. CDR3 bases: TGTGCCAGCTCACCAACCGGGACAGGGGGTATCTACGAGCAGTACTTC.

This chain's CDR3 is CASSRTGGIEAFF. The CDR3 nucleotides are TGTGCCAGCTCAAGAACAGGGGGGATTGAAGCTTTCTTT. The rearrangement uses TRBV18 and TRBJ1-1, with TRBD1 matching over 8 bases. The germline gives CDR1 KGHSH, CDR2 LQKENI. With V trimmed by 5 bases and J by 7 bases, 6 bases remained unmatched. The CDR3 runs to 13 residues.

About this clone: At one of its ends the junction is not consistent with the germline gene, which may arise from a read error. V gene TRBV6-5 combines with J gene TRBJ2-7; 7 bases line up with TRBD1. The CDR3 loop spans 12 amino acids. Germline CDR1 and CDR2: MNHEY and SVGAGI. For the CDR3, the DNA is TGTGCCAGCAGTTACACCGGGACAGAATCGGTCTTC. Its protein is CASSYTGTESVF.

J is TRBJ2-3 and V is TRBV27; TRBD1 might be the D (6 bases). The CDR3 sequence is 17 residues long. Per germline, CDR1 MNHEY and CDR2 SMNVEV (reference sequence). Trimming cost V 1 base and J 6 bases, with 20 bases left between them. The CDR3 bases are TGTGCCAGCAGTTTATGGGTCGGCAGGGACAATTGGGATACGCAGTATTTT. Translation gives CASSLWVGRDNWDTQYF.

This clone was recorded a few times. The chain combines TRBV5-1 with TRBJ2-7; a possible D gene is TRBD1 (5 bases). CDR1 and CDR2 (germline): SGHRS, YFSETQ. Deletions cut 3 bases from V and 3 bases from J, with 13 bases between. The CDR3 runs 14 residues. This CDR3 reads CASSSDTTNYEQYF. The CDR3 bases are TGCGCCAGCAGCTCGGACACAACTAACTACGAGCAGTACTTC.

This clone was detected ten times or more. CDR3 in amino acids: CASSRLAGGRTLETQYF. In nucleotides, the CDR3 is TGTGCCAGCAGTCGCCTAGCGGGGGGGCGGACGTTAGAGACCCAGTACTTC. This chain uses TRBV2 with TRBJ2-5; 12 bases are shared with TRBD2. This CDR3 is 17 amino acids long. In germline, CDR1 is SNHLY, CDR2 FYNNEI. With 5 bases clipped from V and 4 bases from J, the junction kept 11 bases outside the gene matches.

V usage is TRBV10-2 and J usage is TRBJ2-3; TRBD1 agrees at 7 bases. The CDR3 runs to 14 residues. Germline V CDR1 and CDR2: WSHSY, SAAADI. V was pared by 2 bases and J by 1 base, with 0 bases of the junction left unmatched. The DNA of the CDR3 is TGCGCCAGCAGTGAGGACAGGGGCACAGATACGCAGTATTTT. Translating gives CASSEDRGTDTQYF.

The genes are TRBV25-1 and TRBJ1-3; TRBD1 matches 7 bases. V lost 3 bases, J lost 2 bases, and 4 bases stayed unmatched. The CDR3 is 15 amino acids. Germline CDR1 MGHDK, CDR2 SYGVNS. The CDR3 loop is CASSEQGVAGNTIYF. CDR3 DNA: TGTGCCAGCAGTGAGCAGGGGGTGGCTGGAAACACCATATATTTT.

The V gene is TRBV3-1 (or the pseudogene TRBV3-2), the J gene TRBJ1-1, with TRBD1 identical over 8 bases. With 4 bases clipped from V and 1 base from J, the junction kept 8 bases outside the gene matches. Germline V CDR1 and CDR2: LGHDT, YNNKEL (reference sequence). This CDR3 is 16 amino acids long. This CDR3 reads CASSPHSGGRNTEAFF. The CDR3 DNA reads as TGTGCCAGCAGCCCCCACTCAGGGGGCCGGAACACTGAAGCTTTCTTT.

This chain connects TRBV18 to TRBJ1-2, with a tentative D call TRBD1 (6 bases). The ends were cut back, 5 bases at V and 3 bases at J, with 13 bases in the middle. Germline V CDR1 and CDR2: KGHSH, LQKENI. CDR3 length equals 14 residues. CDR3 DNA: TGTGCCAGCTCAGCGAACAGGGAGTACTATGGCTACACCTTC. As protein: CASSANREYYGYTF.

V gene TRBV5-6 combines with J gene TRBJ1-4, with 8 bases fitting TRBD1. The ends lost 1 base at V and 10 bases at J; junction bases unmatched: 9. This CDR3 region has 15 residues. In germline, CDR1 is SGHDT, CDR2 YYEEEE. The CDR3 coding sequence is TGTGCCAGCAGCTTGTCCGGACAGGGTAGTGGAAAACTGTTTTTT. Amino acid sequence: CASSLSGQGSGKLFF.

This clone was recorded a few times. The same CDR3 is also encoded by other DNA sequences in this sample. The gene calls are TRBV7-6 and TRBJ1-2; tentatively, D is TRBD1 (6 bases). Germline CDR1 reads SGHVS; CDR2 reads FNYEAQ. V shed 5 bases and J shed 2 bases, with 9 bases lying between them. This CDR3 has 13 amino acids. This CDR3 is CASSPDRNYGYTF. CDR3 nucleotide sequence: TGTGCCAGCAGCCCGGACAGAAACTATGGCTACACCTTC.

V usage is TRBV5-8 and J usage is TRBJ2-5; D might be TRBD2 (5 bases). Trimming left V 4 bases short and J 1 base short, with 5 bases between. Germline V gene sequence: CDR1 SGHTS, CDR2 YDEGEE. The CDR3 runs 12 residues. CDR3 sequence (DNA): TGTGCCAGCAGCCGGGGCCAAGAGACCCAGTACTTC. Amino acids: CASSRGQETQYF.

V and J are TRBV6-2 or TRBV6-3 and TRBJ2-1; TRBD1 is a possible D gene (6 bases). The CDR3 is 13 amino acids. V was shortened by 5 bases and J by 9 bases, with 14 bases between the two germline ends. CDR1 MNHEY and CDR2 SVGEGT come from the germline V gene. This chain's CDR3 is CASSRFVGGEQFF. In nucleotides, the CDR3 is TGTGCCAGCAGTCGTTTCGTAGGGGGTGAGCAGTTCTTC.

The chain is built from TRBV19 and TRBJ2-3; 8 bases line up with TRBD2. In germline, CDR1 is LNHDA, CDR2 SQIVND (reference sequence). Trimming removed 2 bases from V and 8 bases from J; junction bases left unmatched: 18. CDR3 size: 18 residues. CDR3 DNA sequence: TGTGCCAGTAGTATACCTGTAGCGGGGTCCCGGGTGGGGAGTACGCAGTATTTT. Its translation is CASSIPVAGSRVGSTQYF.

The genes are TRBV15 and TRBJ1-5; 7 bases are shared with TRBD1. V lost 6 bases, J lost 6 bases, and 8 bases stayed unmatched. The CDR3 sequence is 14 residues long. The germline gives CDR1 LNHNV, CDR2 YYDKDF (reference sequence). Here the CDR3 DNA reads TGTGCCACCAGTAGCGACAGGGTCACTCAGCCCCAGCATTTT. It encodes CATSSDRVTQPQHF.

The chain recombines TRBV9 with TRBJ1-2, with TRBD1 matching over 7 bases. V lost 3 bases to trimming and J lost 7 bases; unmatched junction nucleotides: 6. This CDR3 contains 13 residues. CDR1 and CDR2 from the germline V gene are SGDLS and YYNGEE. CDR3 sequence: CASSAGQEGGYTF. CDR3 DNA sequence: TGTGCCAGCAGCGCCGGACAGGAGGGTGGCTACACCTTC.

In DNA, the CDR3 is TGTGCCAGCGGTCCCTCGGGAAACACCATATATTTT. Translated: CASGPSGNTIYF. V usage is TRBV6-6 and J usage is TRBJ1-3; D gene unclear. Trimming took off 8 bases at V and 4 bases at J, with 9 bases between the two ends. Germline lookup yields CDR1 MNHNY and CDR2 SVGAGI (reference sequence). The CDR3 runs 12 residues.

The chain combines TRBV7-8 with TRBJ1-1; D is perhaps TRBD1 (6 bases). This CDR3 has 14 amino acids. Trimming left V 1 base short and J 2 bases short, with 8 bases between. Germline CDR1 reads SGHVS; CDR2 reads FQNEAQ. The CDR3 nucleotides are TGTGCCAGCAGCTTAGTGGACAGAAACACTGAAGCTTTCTTT. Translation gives CASSLVDRNTEAFF.

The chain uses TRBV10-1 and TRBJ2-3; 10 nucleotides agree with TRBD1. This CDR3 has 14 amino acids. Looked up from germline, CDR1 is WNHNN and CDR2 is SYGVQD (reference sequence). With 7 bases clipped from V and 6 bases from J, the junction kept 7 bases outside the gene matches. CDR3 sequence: CASNRDRGWDTQYF. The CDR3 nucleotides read TGCGCCAGCAACCGGGACAGGGGTTGGGATACGCAGTATTTT.

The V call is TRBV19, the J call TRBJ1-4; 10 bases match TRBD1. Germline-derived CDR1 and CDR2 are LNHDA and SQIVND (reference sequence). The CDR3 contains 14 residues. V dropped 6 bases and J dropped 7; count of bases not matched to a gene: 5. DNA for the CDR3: TGTGCCAGTAGCCGGACAGGGGGGAGTGAAAAACTGTTTTTT. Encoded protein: CASSRTGGSEKLFF.

CDR3 DNA sequence: TGTGCCAGCAGTCACCGGGACACCTCCTACGAGCAGTACTTC. This translates into CASSHRDTSYEQYF. The chain couples TRBV6-5 to TRBJ2-7; tentatively, D is TRBD1 (6 bases). There are 14 residues in the CDR3. Trimming cost V 5 bases and J 0 bases, with 11 bases left between them. Germline V lookup: CDR1 MNHEY, CDR2 SVGAGI.

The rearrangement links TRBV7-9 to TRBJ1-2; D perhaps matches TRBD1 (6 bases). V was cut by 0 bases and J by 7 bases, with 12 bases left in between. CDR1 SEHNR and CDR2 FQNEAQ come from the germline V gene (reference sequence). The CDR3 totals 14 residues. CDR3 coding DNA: TGTGCCAGCAGCTTAGCGGCAGGGGAATCTGGCTACACCTTC. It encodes CASSLAAGESGYTF.

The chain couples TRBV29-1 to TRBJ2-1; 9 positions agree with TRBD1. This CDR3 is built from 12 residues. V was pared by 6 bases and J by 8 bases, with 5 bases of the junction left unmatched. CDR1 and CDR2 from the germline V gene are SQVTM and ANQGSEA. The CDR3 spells CSVQGQGYEQFF. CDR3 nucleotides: TGCAGCGTCCAGGGACAGGGCTATGAGCAGTTCTTC.

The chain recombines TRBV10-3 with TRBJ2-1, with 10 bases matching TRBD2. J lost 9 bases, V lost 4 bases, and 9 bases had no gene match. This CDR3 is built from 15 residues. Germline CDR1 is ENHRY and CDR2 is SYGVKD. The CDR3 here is CAISGTGTSASEQFF. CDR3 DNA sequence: TGTGCCATCAGTGGGACCGGGACTAGCGCTAGTGAGCAGTTCTTC.